Shown below are 14 T cell receptor beta chains from a single sample sequenced in a study of technical replicates of blood from a few donors (dated by TCRdb to about 2017). The protocol used for the library was the immunoSEQ multiplex PCR assay. As stored in TCRdb, this immuneACCESS dataset retains in-frame rearrangements with V and J assigned. A fraction of the clones does not appear; measured against another copy, unresolved V genes explain less than half of the discrepancy, and the remainder lacks a known reason. Within this sample are some 98,000 clones, with under 97% of them counted one time only. Of the sample, 0.2% to 0.25% is held by the ten largest clones. The sample was T cells isolated from PBMCs. Receptors originate from a human donor in good health.

The V call is TRBV6-5, the J call TRBJ1-3; D ambiguous. The CDR3 has 15 amino acids. V lost 2 bases to trimming and J lost 3 bases, with 11 bases between them. Per germline, CDR1 MNHEY and CDR2 SVGAGI. The CDR3, as DNA: TGTGCCAGCAGTTACCTTAAGGGAGGTGGAAACACCATATATTTT. This sequence encodes CASSYLKGGGNTIYF.

V usage is TRBV27 and J usage is TRBJ2-7; 7 positions agree with TRBD2. The CDR3 covers 15 residues. V was clipped by 5 bases and J by 3 bases; unmatched bases: 10. Germline V gene data show CDR1 as MNHEY and CDR2 as SMNVEV (reference sequence). CDR3 protein: CASSPTGLELYEQYF. CDR3 coding DNA: TGTGCCAGCAGTCCCACAGGACTAGAACTCTACGAGCAGTACTTC.

The V and J genes are TRBV5-5 and TRBJ2-5; TRBD2 agrees at 8 bases. V dropped 5 bases and J dropped 5; count of bases not matched to a gene: 5. Germline CDR1 and CDR2: SGHKS and YYEKEE (reference sequence). CDR3 size: 13 residues. The CDR3 protein is CASSSAGGETQYF. The CDR3 DNA reads as TGTGCCAGCAGTTCCGCGGGGGGTGAGACCCAGTACTTC.

The V and J genes are TRBV10-1 and TRBJ1-2, with 8 positions matching TRBD1. This CDR3 is 16 amino acids long. Germline V lookup: CDR1 WNHNN, CDR2 SYGVQD (reference sequence). With V trimmed by 0 bases and J by 4 bases, 7 bases remained unmatched. The CDR3 spells CASSESPRGQFYGYTF. The CDR3 region has the DNA TGCGCCAGCAGTGAGTCCCCCAGGGGGCAGTTCTATGGCTACACCTTC.

This clone has only one observation. CDR3 sequence reads: CASSFRQDETQYF. DNA of the CDR3: TGTGCCAGCTCATTTCGACAGGACGAGACCCAGTACTTC. The chain has TRBV18 and TRBJ2-5, with TRBD1 as a possible D gene (6 bases). The V gene's germline CDR1 is KGHSH and CDR2 LQKENI. Trimming cost V 5 bases and J 5 bases, with 12 bases left between them. The CDR3 sequence is 13 residues long.

The gene calls are TRBV6-1 and TRBJ2-5; 7 bases align to TRBD2. This CDR3 is built from 15 residues. Germline lookup yields CDR1 MNHNS and CDR2 SASEGT. Germline trimming cut 5 bases from V and 1 base from J; bases unmatched to any gene: 7. The CDR3 loop is CASSKGLAVQETQYF. The CDR3 coding sequence is TGTGCCAGCAGTAAAGGTCTAGCGGTCCAAGAGACCCAGTACTTC.

This rearrangement joins TRBV14 to TRBJ2-3; D is possibly TRBD1 (5 bases). Trimming shortened V by 3 bases and J by 4 bases, and 14 bases separated the two germline ends. This CDR3 contains 15 residues. CDR1 and CDR2 from the germline V gene are SGHDN and FVKESK. DNA of the CDR3: TGTGCCAGCAGCCAGAGTCCTGGACAAGCAGATACGCAGTATTTT. This encodes CASSQSPGQADTQYF. Complete variable domain (other parts from reference TRBV14 and TRBJ2-3): EAGVTQFPSHSVIEKGQTVTLRCDPISGHDNLYWYRRVMGKEIKFLLHFVKESKQDESGMPNNRFLAERTGGTYSTLKVQPAELEDSGVYFCASSQSPGQADTQYFGPGTRLTVL.

Details on this clone: Other DNA sequences in this sample translate to the same CDR3. CDR3 sequence reads: CASSAGRREQYF. The CDR3 bases are TGTGCCAGCAGTGCAGGGCGTCGGGAGCAGTACTTC. The J gene is TRBJ2-7, the V gene TRBV2, with a possible D match to TRBD1 (5 bases). The length of the CDR3 is 12 residues. The germline V gene encodes CDR1 SNHLY and CDR2 FYNNEI. V dropped 4 bases and J dropped 7 bases, with 11 bases sitting between them.

The chain carries TRBV4-2 and TRBJ1-2, with D tentatively TRBD1 (5 bases). V was cut by 3 bases and J by 6 bases, with 20 bases left in between. The CDR3 sequence is 16 residues long. CDR1 LGHNA and CDR2 YNFKEQ come from the germline V gene. The CDR3, as DNA: TGTGCCAGCAGCCACCTAACGCGGGGGGGTGGTGATGGCTACACCTTC. Translating gives CASSHLTRGGGDGYTF.

The J gene is TRBJ2-3, the V gene TRBV29-1; 9 bases map to TRBD1. The trim removed 2 bases at V and 1 base at J, leaving 10 bases unmatched. CDR3 length: 17 residues. Germline V gene sequence: CDR1 SQVTM, CDR2 ANQGSEA. Written as DNA, the CDR3 is TGCAGCGTTGAACGTGGGGGGACAGGGTTTGGCACAGATACGCAGTATTTT. It yields the protein CSVERGGTGFGTDTQYF.

The chain couples TRBV4-1 to TRBJ2-5, with a possible D match to TRBD1 (5 bases). V was pared by 1 base and J by 5 bases, with 26 bases between. The CDR3 loop spans 19 amino acids. The germline V gene has CDR1 MGHRA and CDR2 YSYEKL. CDR3 sequence: CASSQALWARDPLGETQYF. Written as DNA, the CDR3 is TGCGCCAGCAGCCAAGCCCTCTGGGCCAGGGATCCTCTAGGGGAGACCCAGTACTTC.

V gene TRBV7-9 combines with J gene TRBJ1-1; tentative D call: TRBD1 (6 bases). The CDR3 extends over 14 amino acids. Germline V gives CDR1 SEHNR, CDR2 FQNEAQ (reference sequence). V shed 5 bases and J shed 0 bases, with 10 bases lying between them. The CDR3 DNA reads as TGTGCCAGCAGCCCACAGGGACTGAACACTGAAGCTTTCTTT. This sequence encodes CASSPQGLNTEAFF.

The gene calls are TRBV5-1 and TRBJ2-7; 7 bases align to TRBD2. Germline CDR1 is SGHRS and CDR2 is YFSETQ. The junction had 6 bases not matched to a gene; V was cut back by 3 bases and J by 3 bases. The CDR3 consists of 14 residues. The CDR3 sequence is CASSWEGFYYEQYF. The CDR3 DNA follows: TGCGCCAGCAGCTGGGAGGGGTTCTACTACGAGCAGTACTTC.

V and J are TRBV28 and TRBJ2-4; TRBD1 might be the D (6 bases). The CDR3 has 15 amino acids. The germline gives CDR1 MDHEN, CDR2 SYDVKM. The V and J ends lost 6 bases and 5 bases respectively, with 17 bases between them. Here the CDR3 DNA reads TGTGCCAGCAGCCCAATCAGGGGTAGGGAAAACATTCAGTACTTC. Translating it yields CASSPIRGRENIQYF.